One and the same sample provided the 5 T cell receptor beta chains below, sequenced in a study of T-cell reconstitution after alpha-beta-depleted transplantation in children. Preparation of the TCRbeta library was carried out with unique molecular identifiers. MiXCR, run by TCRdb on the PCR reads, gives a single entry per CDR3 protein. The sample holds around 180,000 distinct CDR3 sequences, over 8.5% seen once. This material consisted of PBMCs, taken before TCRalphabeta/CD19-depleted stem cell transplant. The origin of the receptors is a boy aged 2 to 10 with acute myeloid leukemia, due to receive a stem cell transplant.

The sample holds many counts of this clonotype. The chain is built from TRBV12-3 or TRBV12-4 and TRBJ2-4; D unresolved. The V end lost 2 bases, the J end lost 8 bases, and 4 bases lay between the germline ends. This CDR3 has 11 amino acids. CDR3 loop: CASSLRDIQYF. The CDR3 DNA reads TGTGCCAGCAGTTTAAGGGACATTCAGTACTTC.

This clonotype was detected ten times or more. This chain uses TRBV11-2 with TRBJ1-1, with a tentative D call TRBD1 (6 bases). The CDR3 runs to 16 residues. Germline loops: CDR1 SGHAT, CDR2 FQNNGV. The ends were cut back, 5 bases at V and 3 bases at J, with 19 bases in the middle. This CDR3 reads CASSRTQGMADTEAFF. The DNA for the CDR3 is TGTGCCAGCAGCCGAACTCAGGGGATGGCGGACACTGAAGCTTTCTTT.

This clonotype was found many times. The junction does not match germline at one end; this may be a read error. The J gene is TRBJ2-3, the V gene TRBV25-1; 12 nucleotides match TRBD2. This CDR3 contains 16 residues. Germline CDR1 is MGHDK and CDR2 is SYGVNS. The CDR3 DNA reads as TGTGCCAGCAGTGACCCACTAGCGGGAGGCACGGATACGCAGTATTTT. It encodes CASSDPLAGGTDTQYF.

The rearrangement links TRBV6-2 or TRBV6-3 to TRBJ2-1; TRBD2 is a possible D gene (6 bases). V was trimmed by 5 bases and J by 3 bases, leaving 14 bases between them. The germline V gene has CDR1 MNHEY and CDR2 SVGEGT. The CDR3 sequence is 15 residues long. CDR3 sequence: CASSAGTPNYNEQFF. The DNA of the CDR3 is TGTGCCAGCAGTGCCGGGACTCCCAACTACAATGAGCAGTTCTTC.

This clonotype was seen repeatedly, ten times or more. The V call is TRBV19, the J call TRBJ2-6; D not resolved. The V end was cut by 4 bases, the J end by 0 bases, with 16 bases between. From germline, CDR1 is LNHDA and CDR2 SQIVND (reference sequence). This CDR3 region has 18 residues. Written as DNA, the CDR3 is TGTGCCAGTAGTAAGGTCGCCCGCTCCTCCTCTGGGGCCAACGTCCTGACTTTC. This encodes CASSKVARSSSGANVLTF. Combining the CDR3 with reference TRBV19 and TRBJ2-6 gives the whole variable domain DGGITQSPKYLFRKEGQNVTLSCEQNLNHDAMYWYRQDPGQGLRLIYYSQIVNDFQKGDIAEGYSVSREKKESFPLTVTSAQKNPTAFYLCASSKVARSSSGANVLTFGAGSRLTVL.